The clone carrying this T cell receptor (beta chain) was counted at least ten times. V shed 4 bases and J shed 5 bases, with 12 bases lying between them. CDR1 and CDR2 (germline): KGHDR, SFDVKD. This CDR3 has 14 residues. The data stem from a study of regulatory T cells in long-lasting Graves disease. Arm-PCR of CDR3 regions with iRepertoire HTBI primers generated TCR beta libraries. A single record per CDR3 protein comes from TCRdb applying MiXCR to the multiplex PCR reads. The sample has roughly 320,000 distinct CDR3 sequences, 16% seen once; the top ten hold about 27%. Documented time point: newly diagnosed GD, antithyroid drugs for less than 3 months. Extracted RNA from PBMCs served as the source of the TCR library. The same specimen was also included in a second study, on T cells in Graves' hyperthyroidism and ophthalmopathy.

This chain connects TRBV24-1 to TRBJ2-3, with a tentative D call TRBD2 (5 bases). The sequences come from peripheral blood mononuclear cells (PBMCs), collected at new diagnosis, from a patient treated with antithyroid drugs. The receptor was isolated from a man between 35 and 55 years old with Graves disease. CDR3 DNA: TGTGCCACCAGTGAACCGATACGGGGAGATACGCAGTATTTT. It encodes CATSEPIRGDTQYF.